These 27 T cell receptor beta chains share one sample of origin, sequenced in a study of beta chain features in type 1 diabetes. Isolated RNA was reverse transcribed in full, so expressed TCRB transcripts were sequenced. Clones were read by immunoSEQ multiplex PCR, and TCRdb kept only the in-frame ones, dropping some. The data show under 900,000 clones, roughly a sixth seen once. The sequenced sample was naive CD4+ T cells from blood. The receptor source for this set is a woman aged 18 to 35 in good health.

The CDR3 DNA sequence: TGTGCCACCGGGGAGCACGCCACAGATACGCAGTATTTT. Protein sequence: CATGEHATDTQYF. This rearrangement joins TRBV28 to TRBJ2-3, with a weak D call TRBD2 (5 bases). The CDR3 spans 13 residues. Trimming pared 10 bases from V and 2 bases from J, leaving 13 bases between. Germline V gene data show CDR1 as MDHEN and CDR2 as SYDVKM.

This chain connects TRBV7-9 to TRBJ2-2, with 7 bases fitting TRBD2. Losses at the gene ends were 8 bases for V and 7 bases for J; bases not matched to a gene: 22. Germline CDR1 SEHNR, CDR2 FQNEAQ (reference sequence). The CDR3 covers 18 residues. The CDR3 DNA reads TGTGCCAGCCGCGGCGGGGGAGCTAAGGGCCTTGCTGTCGGGGAGCTGTTTTTT. Amino acids: CASRGGGAKGLAVGELFF.

The V gene is TRBV7-3, the J gene TRBJ2-3; 11 bases are a match to TRBD2. From germline, CDR1 is SGHTA and CDR2 FQGTGA. The CDR3 extends over 16 amino acids. V shed 5 bases, J shed 2 bases, and the junction held 6 bases outside the gene matches. The CDR3 DNA reads as TGTGCCAGCAGCCTAGCGGGAGGTTGGAACACAGATACGCAGTATTTT. It translates to CASSLAGGWNTDTQYF.

This clone has a handful of counts. The chain couples TRBV11-2 to TRBJ2-1; 8 nucleotides line up with TRBD2. Germline CDR1 and CDR2: SGHAT and FQNNGV. J gave up 0 bases and V 5 bases, and 9 bases lay outside the gene matches. The CDR3 is 17 amino acids. The CDR3 sequence: CASSQRLARSSYNEQFF. Written as DNA, the CDR3 is TGTGCCAGCAGCCAAAGACTAGCGCGGAGCTCCTACAATGAGCAGTTCTTC.

The sample holds a few counts of this clone. This chain connects TRBV7-9 to TRBJ2-1; 13 positions agree with TRBD2. The CDR3 has 17 residues. The V and J ends lost 1 base and 1 base, in that order; junction bases with no gene match: 1. Germline V CDR1 and CDR2: SEHNR, FQNEAQ (reference sequence). CDR3 region: CASSLGTSGGSYNEQFF. As DNA, the CDR3 is TGTGCCAGCAGCTTAGGGACTAGCGGGGGTTCCTACAATGAGCAGTTCTTC.

This clone has just a few counts. V gene TRBV18 combines with J gene TRBJ2-5, with D perhaps TRBD2 (6 bases). There are 14 residues in the CDR3. V lost 5 bases and J lost 1, with 11 bases in between. CDR1 is KGHSH, CDR2 LQKENI, per germline. The CDR3 spells CASSTRDFQETQYF. For the CDR3, the DNA is TGTGCCAGCTCAACCCGGGACTTCCAAGAGACCCAGTACTTC. Filled out from reference TRBV18 and TRBJ2-5, the complete variable domain reads NAGVMQNPRHLVRRRGQEARLRCSPMKGHSHVYWYRQLPEEGLKFMVYLQKENIIDESGMPKERFSAEFPKEGPSILRIQQVVRGDSAAYFCASSTRDFQETQYFGPGTRLLVL.

This clone came up a few times. The CDR3 nucleotides are TGTGCCAGCAGTAGGACATTCGCGGGTACAGATACGCAGTATTTT. Translating it yields CASSRTFAGTDTQYF. The chain links TRBV2 to TRBJ2-3; D tentatively fits TRBD1 or TRBD2 (5 bases each). Trimming cost V 5 bases and J 3 bases, with 15 bases left between them. The CDR3 consists of 15 residues. Per germline, CDR1 SNHLY and CDR2 FYNNEI.

Only a few counts were recorded for this clone. This chain joins TRBV18 and TRBJ1-1, with D perhaps matching TRBD1 (6 bases). The CDR3 loop spans 13 amino acids. Germline values: CDR1 KGHSH, CDR2 LQKENI. V was pared by 1 base and J by 6 bases, with 9 bases between. This CDR3 reads CASSPRRGAEAFF. CDR3 nucleotides: TGTGCCAGCTCACCACGCAGGGGAGCTGAAGCTTTCTTT.

The CDR3 reads CASSLTSGRETQYF. CDR3 bases: TGTGCCAGCAGCCTAACTAGCGGGAGGGAGACCCAGTACTTC. The chain employs TRBV7-2 and TRBJ2-5, with TRBD2 matching over 12 bases. V was clipped by 5 bases and J by 5 bases; unmatched bases: 3. This CDR3 region has 14 residues. Germline values: CDR1 SGHTA, CDR2 FQGNSA.

The chain carries TRBV10-1 and TRBJ2-4; weak D call: TRBD2 (7 bases). The CDR3 has 14 residues. V was cut by 10 bases and J by 7 bases, with 20 bases left in between. Germline CDR1 is WNHNN and CDR2 is SYGVQD (reference sequence). CDR3 loop: CATRGGMAMNIQYF. The CDR3 nucleotides are TGCGCCACGAGGGGGGGAATGGCGATGAACATTCAGTACTTC.

The chain recombines TRBV28 with TRBJ1-2; the D is unclear. Germline CDR1 and CDR2: MDHEN and SYDVKM. The CDR3 is made up of 12 amino acids. Trimming left V 8 bases short and J 2 bases short, with 9 bases between. The CDR3 region has the DNA TGTGCCAGCGGCAGACGGAACTATGGCTACACCTTC. Translation: CASGRRNYGYTF.

This clone was picked up a small number of times. J is TRBJ1-4 and V is TRBV28, with D hard to call. V lost 5 bases and J 8 bases, leaving 6 bases between the germline ends. CDR1 MDHEN and CDR2 SYDVKM come from the germline V gene. This CDR3 region has 11 residues. CDR3 in DNA: TGTGCCAGCAGTCGACAAGAAAAACTGTTTTTT. It translates to CASSRQEKLFF.

The rearrangement joins TRBV2 to TRBJ1-1, with TRBD1 matching over 7 bases. Germline V gene data show CDR1 as SNHLY and CDR2 as FYNNEI. The CDR3 loop spans 17 amino acids. Trimming took 0 bases from V and 1 from J; bases not matched to a gene: 8. DNA for the CDR3: TGTGCCAGCAGTGAAGCGCAGGGGACAGTGAGGAACACTGAAGCTTTCTTT. This sequence encodes CASSEAQGTVRNTEAFF.

The chain couples TRBV27 to TRBJ2-2; D not certain. Germline V gene data show CDR1 as MNHEY and CDR2 as SMNVEV (reference sequence). The germline V and J ends were trimmed by 6 bases and 6 bases, with 11 bases remaining between them. The CDR3 is 13 residues long. The CDR3, as DNA: TGTGCCAGCAGAAATTCGTTCGCCGGGGAGCTGTTTTTT. This codes for CASRNSFAGELFF.

V is TRBV7-2 and J is TRBJ2-7, with D possibly TRBD2 on 6 matching bases. Trimming pared 8 bases from V and 2 bases from J, leaving 13 bases between. The CDR3 totals 13 residues. The germline V gene has CDR1 SGHTA and CDR2 FQGNSA. CDR3 in amino acids: CASQTSLPYEQYF. For the CDR3, the DNA is TGTGCCAGCCAAACTAGCCTTCCCTACGAGCAGTACTTC.

The genes are TRBV4-3 and TRBJ2-7; D is ambiguous. The CDR3 sequence is 14 residues long. V dropped 3 bases and J dropped 4 bases, with 13 bases sitting between them. Germline lookup yields CDR1 LGHNA and CDR2 YSLEER. CDR3 coding DNA: TGCGCCAGCAGCCAGGAGCCCACGCGTTACGAGCAGTACTTC. This codes for CASSQEPTRYEQYF.

This clone was detected a few times. The junction departs from germline at one end; a sequencing error may be responsible. The gene calls are TRBV28 and TRBJ2-5; 7 bases agree with TRBD1. This CDR3 contains 13 residues. Germline loops: CDR1 MDHEN, CDR2 SYDVKM. The CDR3 loop is CASSRSSGTDFHF. As DNA, the CDR3 is TGTGCCAGCAGTCGCTCCTCCGGGACAGACTTCCACTTC.

The table lists this clone with a few counts. Within the sample, other DNA sequences also encode this same CDR3. V usage is TRBV10-3 and J usage is TRBJ1-1, with D uncertain. V was pared by 4 bases and J by 5 bases, with 5 bases between. This CDR3 spans 11 amino acids. CDR1 and CDR2 from the germline V gene are ENHRY and SYGVKD. The CDR3 bases are TGTGCCATCAGTGGTGGGACTGAAGCTTTCTTT. Translating it yields CAISGGTEAFF.

This chain uses TRBV29-1 with TRBJ2-7; D is unresolved. CDR3 length: 14 amino acids. V dropped 6 bases and J dropped 0 bases, with 15 bases sitting between them. Germline CDR1 reads SQVTM; CDR2 reads ANQGSEA. Written as DNA, the CDR3 is TGCAGCGTCGGCAGGCTCCGGAGCTCCTACGAGCAGTACTTC. Protein: CSVGRLRSSYEQYF.

In this sample, this clone turned up a few times. CDR3 in amino acids: CASSASSGRVNEQFF. CDR3 bases: TGTGCCAGCAGCGCCTCTAGCGGAAGGGTCAATGAGCAGTTCTTC. The chain employs TRBV9 and TRBJ2-1, with 7 bases fitting TRBD2. The V gene's germline CDR1 is SGDLS and CDR2 YYNGEE. Unmatched junction bases numbered 9, after V lost 3 bases and J lost 6 bases. This CDR3 has 15 residues.

This chain links TRBV19 with TRBJ2-2; TRBD2 agrees at 8 bases. J lost 0 bases, V lost 4 bases, and 10 bases had no gene match. From germline, CDR1 is LNHDA and CDR2 SQIVND (reference sequence). This CDR3 comprises 18 residues. This CDR3 is CASSTLQSLAANTGELFF. CDR3 DNA: TGTGCCAGTAGTACCCTACAGTCACTAGCGGCGAACACCGGGGAGCTGTTTTTT.

There are a few counts of this clone. The chain couples TRBV4-3 to TRBJ2-3; the D is unclear. Per the germline V gene, CDR1 is LGHNA and CDR2 is YSLEER. This CDR3 contains 14 residues. Trimming removed 2 bases from V and 8 bases from J, with 14 bases in between. The CDR3: CASSQTVNHGTQYF. The DNA for the CDR3 is TGCGCCAGCAGCCAAACCGTGAACCACGGTACGCAGTATTTT.

This clone showed up just a few times. Other DNA sequences in the sample encode the same CDR3. This chain links TRBV7-2 with TRBJ2-3, with D possibly matching TRBD2 (6 bases). V lost 3 bases and J 0 bases, leaving 10 bases between the germline ends. In germline, CDR1 is SGHTA, CDR2 FQGNSA. The length of the CDR3 is 15 residues. The CDR3 region is CASSLVAASTDTQYF. The CDR3 DNA reads as TGTGCCAGCAGCTTGGTAGCGGCAAGCACAGATACGCAGTATTTT. Full variable domain (remainder filled in from reference TRBV7-2 and TRBJ2-3): GAGVSQSPSNKVTEKGKDVELRCDPISGHTALYWYRQSLGQGLEFLIYFQGNSAPDKSGLPSDRFSAERTGGSVSTLTIQRTQQEDSAVYLCASSLVAASTDTQYFGPGTRLTVL.

The chain employs TRBV19 and TRBJ2-7; 13 bases are a match to TRBD2. V gave up 4 bases and J gave up 3 bases; unmatched junction bases: 0. The CDR3 sequence is 14 residues long. CDR1 is LNHDA, CDR2 SQIVND, per germline (reference sequence). CDR3 loop: CASSRTSGGYEQYF. Written as DNA, the CDR3 is TGTGCCAGTAGTAGGACTAGCGGGGGCTACGAGCAGTACTTC. The variable domain in full, completed from reference TRBV19 and TRBJ2-7, reads DGGITQSPKYLFRKEGQNVTLSCEQNLNHDAMYWYRQDPGQGLRLIYYSQIVNDFQKGDIAEGYSVSREKKESFPLTVTSAQKNPTAFYLCASSRTSGGYEQYFGPGTRLTVT.

This clone was recorded a few times. This chain uses TRBV19 with TRBJ2-7; D remains ambiguous. This CDR3 has 12 residues. V lost 7 bases and J 5 bases, leaving 12 bases between the germline ends. Germline CDR1 reads LNHDA; CDR2 reads SQIVND (reference sequence). CDR3 bases: TGTGCCAGTATCATGCGTGGGGACGAGCAGTACTTC. This codes for CASIMRGDEQYF. Variable domain in full (rest from reference TRBV19 and TRBJ2-7): DGGITQSPKYLFRKEGQNVTLSCEQNLNHDAMYWYRQDPGQGLRLIYYSQIVNDFQKGDIAEGYSVSREKKESFPLTVTSAQKNPTAFYLCASIMRGDEQYFGPGTRLTVT.

This clone was detected only a few times. This chain links TRBV5-1 with TRBJ2-5; 7 bases are a match to TRBD1. Losses at the gene ends were 5 bases for V and 5 bases for J; bases not matched to a gene: 6. The CDR3 has 13 amino acids. CDR1 is SGHRS and CDR2 is YFSETQ in the germline V gene. CDR3 nucleotide sequence: TGCGCCAGCAGACGACAGGGAAGCGAGACCCAGTACTTC. This translates into CASRRQGSETQYF. Filled out from reference TRBV5-1 and TRBJ2-5, the complete variable domain reads KAGVTQTPRYLIKTRGQQVTLSCSPISGHRSVSWYQQTPGQGLQFLFEYFSETQRNKGNFPGRFSGRQFSNSRSEMNVSTLELGDSALYLCASRRQGSETQYFGPGTRLLVL.

The chain has TRBV6-5 and TRBJ1-3, with 9 bases matching TRBD1. V dropped 0 bases and J dropped 3; count of bases not matched to a gene: 3. Germline V lookup: CDR1 MNHEY, CDR2 SVGAGI. The CDR3 sequence is 16 residues long. The CDR3, as DNA: TGTGCCAGCAGTTACTCGAACAGGGGGCTTGGAAACACCATATATTTT. Translating it yields CASSYSNRGLGNTIYF.